What follows are 18 T cell receptor beta chains derived from one specimen sequenced in a study of cytomegalovirus exposure and HLA in healthy donors. PCR amplification relied on 60 Vbeta primers (plus 13 Jbeta primers). Clones were read by immunoSEQ multiplex PCR, and TCRdb kept only the in-frame ones, dropping some. This table holds approximately 100,000 clones, approximately 80% found once. Material for sequencing was PBMCs. These receptors were obtained from a man aged 35 to 55 in good health and CMV-seropositive.

This chain links TRBV2 with TRBJ1-2; 9 bases map to TRBD1. The germline V gene encodes CDR1 SNHLY and CDR2 FYNNEI. The CDR3 spans 15 residues. V lost 4 bases and J lost 1; bases outside the gene matches: 4. Written as DNA, the CDR3 is TGTGCCAGCAGTGCCGGACAGGGGATTAACTATGGCTACACCTTC. Its protein product is CASSAGQGINYGYTF. The variable domain in full, with the rest retrieved from reference TRBV2 and TRBJ1-2, is EPEVTQTPSHQVTQMGQEVILRCVPISNHLYFYWYRQILGQKVEFLVSFYNNEISEKSEIFDDQFSVERPDGSNFTLKIRSTKLEDSAMYFCASSAGQGINYGYTFGSGTRLTVV.

The chain joins TRBV9 to TRBJ2-7, with D possibly TRBD2 on 6 matching bases. Germline CDR1 and CDR2: SGDLS and YYNGEE. This CDR3 has 13 residues. V was shortened by 3 bases and J by 5 bases, with 12 bases between the two germline ends. CDR3 nucleotide sequence: TGTGCCAGCAGCGGAGATCCGGGGGACGAGCAGTACTTC. Translated, it gives CASSGDPGDEQYF.

The chain carries TRBV6-4 and TRBJ2-3; weak D call: TRBD1 (5 bases). CDR1 and CDR2 (germline): MRHNA, SNTAGT. This CDR3 is 14 amino acids long. Between the trimmed V and J ends, which lost 6 bases and 1 base, there was a span of 11 bases. The CDR3 sequence: CASRLQGGTDTQYF. Here the CDR3 DNA reads TGTGCCAGCAGGCTTCAGGGTGGCACAGATACGCAGTATTTT.

The J gene is TRBJ2-2, the V gene TRBV5-1; tentative D call: TRBD1 (6 bases). This CDR3 contains 16 residues. Germline V gene lookup returns CDR1 SGHRS and CDR2 YFSETQ. Trimming took 1 base from V and 0 from J, leaving 10 bases between them. The CDR3 DNA reads TGCGCCAGCAGCTTGCGATGGACAGCGAACACCGGGGAGCTGTTTTTT. This sequence encodes CASSLRWTANTGELFF.

The CDR3 DNA sequence: TGTGCCAGCAGCTTAATGGGGGCGCGGAGTTCACCCCTCCACTTT. Translated: CASSLMGARSSPLHF. This rearrangement joins TRBV7-3 to TRBJ1-6; tentatively, D is TRBD1 (6 bases). This CDR3 is 15 amino acids long. CDR1 SGHTA and CDR2 FQGTGA come from the germline V gene. Trimming removed 1 base at V and 9 bases at J, with 13 bases between.

A few counts support this clone. The chain links TRBV5-4 to TRBJ2-6; no reliable D call. The germline CDR1 and CDR2 sequences are SGHNT and YYREEE (reference sequence). This CDR3 contains 15 residues. Trimming shortened V by 4 bases and J by 4 bases, and 12 bases separated the two germline ends. CDR3 in amino acids: CASSLQLMGANVLTF. CDR3 nucleotides: TGTGCCAGCAGCCTACAGCTTATGGGGGCCAACGTCCTGACTTTC.

The chain combines TRBV11-2 with TRBJ1-1; no reliable D call. There are 15 residues in the CDR3. Germline values: CDR1 SGHAT, CDR2 FQNNGV. Trimming took off 1 base at V and 3 bases at J, with 12 bases between the two ends. The CDR3 protein is CASSLGRMRDTEAFF. CDR3 bases: TGTGCCAGCAGCTTAGGGAGGATGCGGGACACTGAAGCTTTCTTT.

The chain couples TRBV4-3 to TRBJ2-2; 12 bases are shared with TRBD2. V lost 0 bases and J lost 3; bases outside the gene matches: 17. The CDR3 runs to 22 residues. From germline, CDR1 is LGHNA and CDR2 YSLEER. CDR3 sequence (DNA): TGCGCCAGCAGCCAAGACCTGCCTGTCCGTGCTCTAGCGGGGGGGTACACCGGGGAGCTGTTTTTT. Encoded protein: CASSQDLPVRALAGGYTGELFF.

The rearrangement joins TRBV6-5 to TRBJ2-3, with 7 bases lining up with TRBD1. Trimming took 2 bases from V and 14 from J; bases not matched to a gene: 7. The CDR3 extends over 12 amino acids. Germline-derived CDR1 and CDR2 are MNHEY and SVGAGI. CDR3 sequence reads: CASSYQGQLWYF. In nucleotides, the CDR3 is TGTGCCAGCAGTTACCAGGGACAGCTTTGGTATTTT.

This clone was observed once. The rearrangement joins TRBV6-4 to TRBJ2-4; D unclear. The germline V and J ends were trimmed by 5 bases and 1 base, with 21 bases remaining between them. The CDR3 has 18 residues. Germline CDR1 reads MRHNA; CDR2 reads SNTAGT. The CDR3 here is CASSKTRPVTGAKNIQYF. Written as DNA, the CDR3 is TGTGCCAGCAGTAAAACCAGACCGGTGACTGGGGCCAAAAACATTCAGTACTTC.

The rearrangement uses TRBV7-2 and TRBJ2-7, with D tentatively TRBD2 (5 bases). The CDR3 loop spans 14 amino acids. Germline V gene lookup returns CDR1 SGHTA and CDR2 FQGNSA. The V gene lost 4 bases and the J gene lost 6 bases, with 16 bases spanning the gap. The CDR3 loop is CASSYQLGRGEQYF. CDR3 DNA sequence: TGTGCCAGCAGCTACCAACTAGGCCGTGGCGAGCAGTACTTC.

The sample holds one count of this clone. This chain connects TRBV27 to TRBJ1-5, with D unclear. The CDR3 runs to 15 residues. CDR1 and CDR2 from the germline V gene are MNHEY and SMNVEV (reference sequence). Trimming stripped 2 bases from V and 4 bases from J, with 12 bases between. CDR3 sequence reads: CASSLKSGRNQPQHF. DNA for the CDR3: TGTGCCAGCAGTTTAAAGTCCGGGAGGAATCAGCCCCAGCATTTT.

This chain connects TRBV5-1 to TRBJ1-6; 8 nucleotides agree with TRBD1. V lost 5 bases and J lost 8; bases outside the gene matches: 6. Germline V gives CDR1 SGHRS, CDR2 YFSETQ. The CDR3 length is 14 residues. CDR3 sequence reads: CASRDRGRDSPLHF. The CDR3 DNA follows: TGCGCCAGCAGAGACAGGGGTCGGGATTCACCCCTCCACTTT.

This clone has just one count. CDR3 amino acids: CASIAGGGDTQYF. The CDR3 DNA is TGTGCCAGCATCGCGGGGGGGGGAGATACGCAGTATTTT. This chain connects TRBV25-1 to TRBJ2-3; 9 bases match TRBD2. Per germline, CDR1 MGHDK and CDR2 SYGVNS. V was clipped by 7 bases and J by 5 bases; unmatched bases: 4. CDR3 length equals 13 residues.

This rearrangement joins TRBV2 to TRBJ2-5, with D tentatively TRBD2 (5 bases). The ends were cut back, 7 bases at V and 2 bases at J, with 8 bases in the middle. Per the germline V gene, CDR1 is SNHLY and CDR2 is FYNNEI. The CDR3 sequence is 12 residues long. The CDR3 nucleotides read TGTGCCAGCAACTCGGGGCAAGAGACCCAGTACTTC. This gives the protein CASNSGQETQYF.

This clone was detected a few times. This chain connects TRBV5-3 to TRBJ2-5; D ambiguous. TRBV5-3 is identified as an open reading frame with a role that is uncertain. The CDR3 is 12 residues long. V lost 0 bases, J lost 4 bases, and 4 bases lay in between. The CDR3 is CARSLGAETQYF. The CDR3 DNA sequence: TGTGCCAGAAGCTTGGGGGCAGAGACCCAGTACTTC.

V and J are TRBV18 and TRBJ1-1; TRBD1 matches 8 bases. Germline lookup yields CDR1 KGHSH and CDR2 LQKENI. The CDR3 has 13 amino acids. The V and J ends lost 2 bases and 7 bases, in that order; junction bases with no gene match: 3. CDR3 DNA sequence: TGTGCCAGCTCACCAGACGGACAGGGTGAAGCTTTCTTT. Its translation: CASSPDGQGEAFF.

This rearrangement joins TRBV5-4 to TRBJ2-7; TRBD2 matches 7 bases. The ends lost 5 bases at V and 3 bases at J; junction bases unmatched: 23. CDR3 size: 19 residues. From germline, CDR1 is SGHNT and CDR2 YYREEE (reference sequence). Here the CDR3 DNA reads TGTGCCAGCAGTTCCCCTAGCGGAGGGCCCGACAATATACTCTACGAGCAGTACTTC. Protein sequence: CASSSPSGGPDNILYEQYF. Drawing the rest from reference TRBV5-4 and TRBJ2-7, the complete variable domain is ETGVTQSPTHLIKTRGQQVTLRCSSQSGHNTVSWYQQALGQGPQFIFQYYREEENGRGNFPPRFSGLQFPNYSSELNVNALELDDSALYLCASSSPSGGPDNILYEQYFGPGTRLTVT.